This passage covers 4 T cell receptor beta chains from one sample sequenced in a study of cytomegalovirus exposure and HLA in healthy donors (dated by TCRdb to the late 2010s). The library was prepared using the immunoSEQ multiplex PCR assay. The multiplex PCR relied on a mix of 60 forward primers for TCR Vbeta segments and 13 reverse primers for TCR Jbeta segments. This immuneACCESS table, as held by TCRdb, lists in-frame sequences with V and J called but not all clones. Of the missing ones, under half trace to an unresolved V gene in checked studies; the others have no known cause. The sample table contains roughly 110,000 clones; only one count was recorded for about 74% of them. The ten largest clones add up to about 15% of the sample. The material sequenced was PBMCs. The receptors here all came from a woman aged 40 to 50 in good health and CMV-seropositive.

The chain has TRBV18 and TRBJ2-5; 8 nucleotides match TRBD1. Germline V gives CDR1 KGHSH, CDR2 LQKENI. V lost 3 bases, J lost 4 bases, and 4 bases stayed unmatched. CDR3 size: 14 residues. This CDR3 is CASSPGQGRETQYF. Here the CDR3 DNA reads TGTGCCAGCTCACCTGGACAGGGAAGAGAGACCCAGTACTTC.

This CDR3 reads CASSHTGGENYGYTF. The CDR3 DNA reads as TGTGCCAGCAGTCACACCGGGGGGGAGAACTATGGCTACACCTTC. The chain couples TRBV13 to TRBJ1-2; D possibly corresponds to TRBD1 (5 bases). Trimming stripped 6 bases from V and 2 bases from J, with 16 bases between. Germline values: CDR1 PRHDT, CDR2 FYEKMQ (reference sequence). This CDR3 is built from 15 residues.

The V gene is TRBV7-8, the J gene TRBJ2-5, with 8 bases fitting TRBD1. V lost 5 bases to trimming and J lost 4 bases; unmatched junction nucleotides: 9. Germline CDR1 is SGHVS and CDR2 is FQNEAQ. The CDR3 sequence is 15 residues long. The CDR3 is CASSPPRGLGETQYF. The CDR3 DNA is TGTGCCAGCAGCCCTCCCAGGGGGCTAGGAGAGACCCAGTACTTC.

This clone was picked up a small number of times. The chain employs TRBV9 and TRBJ2-5; 10 positions agree with TRBD1. CDR1 and CDR2 (germline): SGDLS, YYNGEE. The CDR3 sequence is 17 residues long. The ends lost 0 bases at V and 4 bases at J; junction bases unmatched: 9. The CDR3 sequence is CASSVDVTGGAGETQYF. CDR3 nucleotides: TGTGCCAGCAGCGTAGATGTGACAGGGGGCGCGGGAGAGACCCAGTACTTC.